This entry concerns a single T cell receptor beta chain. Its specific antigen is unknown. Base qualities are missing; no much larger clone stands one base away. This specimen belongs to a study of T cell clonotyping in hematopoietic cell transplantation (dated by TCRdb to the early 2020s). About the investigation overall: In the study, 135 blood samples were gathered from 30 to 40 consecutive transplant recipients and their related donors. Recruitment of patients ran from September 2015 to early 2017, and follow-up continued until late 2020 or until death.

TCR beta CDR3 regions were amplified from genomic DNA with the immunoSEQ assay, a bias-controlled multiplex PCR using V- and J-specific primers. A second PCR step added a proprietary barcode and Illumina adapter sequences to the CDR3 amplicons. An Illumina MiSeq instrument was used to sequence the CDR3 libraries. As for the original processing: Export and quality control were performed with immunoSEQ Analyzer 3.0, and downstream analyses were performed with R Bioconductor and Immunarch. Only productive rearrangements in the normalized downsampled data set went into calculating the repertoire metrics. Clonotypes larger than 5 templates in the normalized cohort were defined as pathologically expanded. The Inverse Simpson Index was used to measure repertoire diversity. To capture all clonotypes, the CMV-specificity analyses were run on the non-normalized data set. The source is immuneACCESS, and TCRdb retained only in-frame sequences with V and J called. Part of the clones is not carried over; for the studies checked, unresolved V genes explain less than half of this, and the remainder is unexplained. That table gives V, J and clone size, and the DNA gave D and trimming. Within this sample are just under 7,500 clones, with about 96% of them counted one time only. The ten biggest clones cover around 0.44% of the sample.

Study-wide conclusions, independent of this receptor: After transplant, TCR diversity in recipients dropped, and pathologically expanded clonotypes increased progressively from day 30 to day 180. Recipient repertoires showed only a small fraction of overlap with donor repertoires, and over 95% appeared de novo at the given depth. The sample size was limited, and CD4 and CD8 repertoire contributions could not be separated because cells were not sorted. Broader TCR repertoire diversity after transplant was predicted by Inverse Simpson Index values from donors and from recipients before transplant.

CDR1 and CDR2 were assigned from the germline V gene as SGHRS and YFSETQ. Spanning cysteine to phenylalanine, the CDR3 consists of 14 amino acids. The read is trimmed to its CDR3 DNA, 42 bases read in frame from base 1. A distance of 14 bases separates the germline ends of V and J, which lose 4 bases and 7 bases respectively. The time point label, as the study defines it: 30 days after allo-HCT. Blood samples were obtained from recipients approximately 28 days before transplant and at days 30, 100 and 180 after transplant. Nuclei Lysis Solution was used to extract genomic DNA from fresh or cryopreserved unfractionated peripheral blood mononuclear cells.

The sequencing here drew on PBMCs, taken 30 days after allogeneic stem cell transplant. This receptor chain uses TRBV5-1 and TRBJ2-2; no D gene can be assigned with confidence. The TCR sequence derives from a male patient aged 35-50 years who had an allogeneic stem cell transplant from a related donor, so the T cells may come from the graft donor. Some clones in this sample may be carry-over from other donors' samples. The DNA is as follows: TGCGCCAGCAGCCTCACGTGGGCTTACGGGGAGCTGTTTTTT. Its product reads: CASSLTWAYGELFF.